This entry is about one T cell receptor (beta chain). A read error may be the cause here, since a much bigger clone is one base away. RNA was extracted from bulk tissue without any cell sorting. The data belong to a study of tumor and adjacent non-tumor tissue in lung cancer. A modified ARM-PCR protocol with three rounds of nested PCR amplified TCRbeta. TCRdb itself ran the multiplex PCR reads through MiXCR, one entry per CDR3 protein. The data show 120,000 or so distinct CDR3 sequences, around three fifths seen once. The germline V gene encodes CDR1 KGHDR and CDR2 SFDVKD. The CDR3 runs 16 residues. The sequencing input was lung tumor tissue. This sequence was found in a young man with non-small cell lung cancer. The chain couples TRBV24-1 to TRBJ2-3; either TRBD1 or TRBD2 may fit D (5 bases each). The CDR3 DNA is TGTGCCACCAGTGACTCCAGGGACCCTAGCATAGATACGCAGTATTTT. Translation gives CATSDSRDPSIDTQYF.